What follows are 7 T cell receptor beta chains derived from one specimen sequenced in a study of blood T cell repertoires in COVID-19. Method: immunoSEQ multiplex PCR; TCRdb's copy keeps in-frame clones and lacks some. The table records 150,000 to 200,000 clones, more than 65% of them present only once. The sequenced sample consisted of PBMCs or T cells enriched from blood (not recorded which). These receptors were collected from a man in his forties or fifties who had recovered from COVID-19.

The chain has TRBV6-6 and TRBJ1-2; no firm D call. Germline CDR1 MNHNY, CDR2 SVGAGI (reference sequence). V lost 7 bases and J lost 0, with 12 bases in between. CDR3 size: 14 residues. The DNA for the CDR3 is TGTGCCAGCATTAGCGGGTCGGCTAACTATGGCTACACCTTC. Its protein product is CASISGSANYGYTF.

This sequence joins TRBV6-2 or TRBV6-3 and TRBJ1-2, with TRBD1 matching over 9 bases. The germline gives CDR1 MNHEY, CDR2 SVGEGT. The CDR3 runs to 14 residues. The ends lost 5 bases at V and 7 bases at J; junction bases unmatched: 8. In DNA form, the CDR3 reads TGTGCCAGCAGTCCCACCGGGACAGGGTTTGGCTACACCTTC. This codes for CASSPTGTGFGYTF.

This chain links TRBV13 with TRBJ2-3; the D gene is possibly TRBD2 (5 bases). Trimming removed 5 bases from V and 3 bases from J, with 18 bases in between. The CDR3 runs to 16 residues. Germline loops: CDR1 PRHDT, CDR2 FYEKMQ (reference sequence). In DNA, the CDR3 is TGTGCCAGCAGCCATACTAGGACGGGGATAACAGATACGCAGTATTTT. This gives the protein CASSHTRTGITDTQYF.

This chain joins TRBV10-3 and TRBJ1-6, with 8 bases fitting TRBD1. Trimming removed 6 bases from V and 7 bases from J; junction bases left unmatched: 8. Germline assignment: CDR1 ENHRY and CDR2 SYGVKD. This CDR3 has 15 residues. This CDR3 is CAISDRTGGNSPLHF. The CDR3, as DNA: TGTGCCATCAGCGATCGTACAGGGGGAAATTCACCCCTCCACTTT.

This chain links TRBV6-5 with TRBJ2-7; possibly TRBD2 for D (7 bases). This CDR3 spans 14 amino acids. Germline loops: CDR1 MNHEY, CDR2 SVGAGI. With 0 bases removed from V and 2 bases from J, the gap between germline ends came to 8 bases. CDR3 sequence: CASSYSGGPYEQYF. Written as DNA, the CDR3 is TGTGCCAGCAGTTACTCGGGGGGGCCCTACGAGCAGTACTTC.

V is TRBV5-6 and J is TRBJ2-7, with 7 bases that match TRBD1. Germline V gene sequence: CDR1 SGHDT, CDR2 YYEEEE. The CDR3 is made up of 14 amino acids. V shed 8 bases, J shed 1 base, and the junction held 9 bases outside the gene matches. CDR3 sequence reads: CASREGQVSYEQYF. The CDR3 bases are TGTGCCAGTAGGGAAGGACAGGTGTCCTACGAGCAGTACTTC. Full variable domain (missing parts from reference TRBV5-6 and TRBJ2-7): DAGVTQSPTHLIKTRGQQVTLRCSPKSGHDTVSWYQQALGQGPQFIFQYYEEEERQRGNFPDRFSGHQFPNYSSELNVNALLLGDSALYLCASREGQVSYEQYFGPGTRLTVT.

CDR3 sequence reads: CASRPSTGGATGELFF. DNA of the CDR3: TGTGCCAGCAGACCCTCAACAGGGGGCGCGACCGGGGAGCTGTTTTTT. The chain combines TRBV3-1 (or the pseudogene TRBV3-2) with TRBJ2-2, with 9 nucleotides matching TRBD1. The V and J ends lost 6 bases and 5 bases, in that order; junction bases with no gene match: 10. Germline V CDR1 and CDR2: LGHDT, YNNKEL (reference sequence). This CDR3 contains 16 residues.